This T cell receptor (beta chain) came from a study of T cell responses to AZD1222 COVID-19 vaccine. Only in-frame clones appear in the TCRdb table, and some are missing; sequencing was by immunoSEQ multiplex PCR. Of some 180,000 clones in the sample, just over 90% were seen once. This clone was seen only once. The source of this sequence is an adult who received the AZD1222 COVID-19 vaccine. The material was peripheral blood, obtained 28 days after the second AZD1222 dose.

The CDR3 DNA is TGTGCCAGCAGTTCGGGACAGACAAACACCGGGGAGCTGTTTTTT. This gives the protein CASSSGQTNTGELFF. The chain links TRBV27 to TRBJ2-2, with TRBD1 matching 7 bases. From germline, CDR1 is MNHEY and CDR2 SMNVEV (reference sequence). V shed 4 bases and J 2 bases; nucleotides not matched to a gene: 4. CDR3 length equals 15 residues.